These 7 T cell receptor beta chains were sequenced from one sample in a study of technical replicates of blood from a handful of donors. Some clones are missing from TCRdb's copy, which holds only in-frame ones; the method was immunoSEQ multiplex PCR. Of fewer than 80,000 clones in the sample, roughly 86% were seen once. Sequencing was performed on PBMCs. The receptors here all came from a human donor in good health. Some clones in this sample may be carry-over from other donors' samples.

The rearrangement links TRBV10-3 to TRBJ2-7, with 7 bases matching TRBD1. The CDR3 is 16 amino acids. V was pared by 6 bases and J by 5 bases, with 16 bases of the junction left unmatched. Per germline, CDR1 ENHRY and CDR2 SYGVKD. CDR3 residues: CAIRADRYRASDEQYF. The DNA for the CDR3 is TGTGCCATCAGGGCGGACAGGTACCGCGCCTCGGACGAGCAGTACTTC.

The chain carries TRBV5-4 and TRBJ2-3; 10 bases map to TRBD1. Germline V CDR1 and CDR2: SGHNT, YYREEE (reference sequence). The CDR3 spans 15 residues. Trimming removed 5 bases from V and 4 bases from J; junction bases left unmatched: 7. CDR3 residues: CASSPDRGLADTQYF. In DNA form, the CDR3 reads TGTGCCAGCAGTCCAGACAGGGGGCTGGCAGATACGCAGTATTTT.

This sequence joins TRBV7-9 and TRBJ1-1; D gene uncertain. Per the germline V gene, CDR1 is SEHNR and CDR2 is FQNEAQ (reference sequence). V lost 3 bases and J lost 1, with 18 bases in between. This CDR3 has 17 amino acids. CDR3 coding DNA: TGTGCCAGCAGCTTGTCCAGCGGCAAAACGGGGAACACTGAAGCTTTCTTT. Translating gives CASSLSSGKTGNTEAFF. The whole variable domain, filled in from reference TRBV7-9 and TRBJ1-1, reads DTGVSQNPRHKITKRGQNVTFRCDPISEHNRLYWYRQTLGQGPEFLTYFQNEAQLEKSRLLSDRFSAERPKGSFSTLEIQRTEQGDSAMYLCASSLSSGKTGNTEAFFGQGTRLTVV.

CDR3 nucleotides: TGTGCCAGCAGGCGGATGGGCTCCAGGGGTCTCGTGCAGTTCTTC. Translation gives CASRRMGSRGLVQFF. The genes are TRBV2 and TRBJ2-1, with D possibly TRBD1 on 6 matching bases. The germline V gene has CDR1 SNHLY and CDR2 FYNNEI. CDR3 length: 15 amino acids. V lost 6 bases to trimming and J lost 12 bases, with 24 bases between them.

The V call is TRBV5-1, the J call TRBJ1-6; perhaps TRBD1 as D (6 bases). V shed 0 bases and J shed 0 bases, with 7 bases lying between them. The CDR3 is made up of 16 amino acids. In germline, CDR1 is SGHRS, CDR2 YFSETQ. CDR3 region: CASSLAGASYNSPLHF. CDR3 sequence (DNA): TGCGCCAGCAGCTTGGCAGGGGCCTCCTATAATTCACCCCTCCACTTT.

The CDR3 nucleotides read TGTGCCAGCAGTCGCACTAGCGTCTCCTACGAGCAGTACTTC. Translated, it gives CASSRTSVSYEQYF. The chain links TRBV6-5 to TRBJ2-7; 7 bases line up with TRBD2. Germline loops: CDR1 MNHEY, CDR2 SVGAGI. This CDR3 comprises 14 residues. The J segment lost 0 bases and the V segment lost 5 bases, leaving 4 bases of the junction unmatched.

J is TRBJ2-7 and V is TRBV10-3; 7 nucleotides agree with TRBD2. Germline V gene data show CDR1 as ENHRY and CDR2 as SYGVKD. J was trimmed by 2 bases and V by 9 bases; bases with no gene match: 10. This CDR3 region has 14 residues. The CDR3 spells CAIRGDGSPYEQYF. CDR3 sequence (DNA): TGTGCCATTCGGGGGGACGGCTCACCCTACGAGCAGTACTTC.